This T cell receptor (beta chain) came from a study of cytomegalovirus exposure and HLA in healthy donors. The overall study: A later analysis reported the same platform for the 120 validation repertoires and the approximately 700 first-cohort repertoires. General observations from the study: Usually a TCR sequence was rare, but some public TCRs were found in many donors.

This clone was picked up one time. Its antigen is unidentified. The CDR3 runs 16 residues. The V gene's germline CDR1 is LNHDA and CDR2 SQIVND (reference sequence). V trimming: 5 bases; J trimming: 0 bases; junction bases outside the gene matches: 8. Sequencing was performed with immunoSEQ multiplex PCR; in TCRdb, only in-frame clones are kept and a portion is missing. The sample records roughly 63,000 clones, about 90% being singletons. The V call is TRBV19, the J call TRBJ1-1; 8 positions agree with TRBD1. Sequencing used PBMCs. This receptor was taken from a woman under 30 in good health and CMV-seronegative. The CDR3 sequence: CASSPRTGLLNTEAFF. CDR3 coding DNA: TGTGCCAGTAGTCCAAGGACAGGGCTTCTGAACACTGAAGCTTTCTTT.